These 21 T cell receptor beta chains came from one sample sequenced in a study of control samples from healthy donors and cancer patients. Some clones are missing from TCRdb's copy, which holds only in-frame ones; the method was immunoSEQ multiplex PCR. There are about 410,000 clones in the sample; 90% occur only once, and over 5.5% lies in the top ten. The sample taken for sequencing was PBMCs. The receptors shown here come from a man aged 40-49 years with head and neck cancer.

The gene calls are TRBV28 and TRBJ2-5; perhaps TRBD2 as D (6 bases). CDR3 size: 15 residues. Germline CDR1 and CDR2: MDHEN and SYDVKM. Trimming left V 2 bases short and J 1 base short, with 11 bases between. This CDR3 is CASSLPGELQETQYF. DNA of the CDR3: TGTGCCAGCAGTTTACCGGGAGAGCTCCAAGAGACCCAGTACTTC.

The genes are TRBV2 and TRBJ2-7; the D gene is possibly TRBD2 (7 bases). CDR1 and CDR2 from the germline V gene are SNHLY and FYNNEI. This CDR3 comprises 15 residues. Trimming took off 4 bases at V and 5 bases at J, with 18 bases between the two ends. The CDR3 DNA follows: TGTGCCAGCAGTGCACAGGGAGGGAGTTTCGACGAGCAGTACTTC. Protein product: CASSAQGGSFDEQYF.

CDR3 protein: CASTRAGPTGGNTIYF. As DNA, the CDR3 is TGTGCCAGCACCCGAGCCGGGCCGACCGGCGGAAACACCATATATTTT. The chain combines TRBV6-6 with TRBJ1-3; D remains unclear. This CDR3 region has 16 residues. CDR1 and CDR2 from the germline V gene are MNHNY and SVGAGI (reference sequence). The ends were cut back, 7 bases at V and 4 bases at J, with 20 bases in the middle.

The chain has TRBV7-8 and TRBJ2-1, with no clear D. Germline CDR1 is SGHVS and CDR2 is FQNEAQ. This CDR3 comprises 15 residues. Trimming stripped 1 base from V and 3 bases from J, with 10 bases between. The CDR3 bases are TGTGCCAGCAGCTTAGTGGTGGCCAACTACAATGAGCAGTTCTTC. This translates into CASSLVVANYNEQFF.

The V gene is TRBV7-2, the J gene TRBJ2-5, with D tentatively TRBD1 (6 bases). Germline lookup yields CDR1 SGHTA and CDR2 FQGNSA. The CDR3 contains 13 residues. V lost 5 bases, J lost 4 bases, and 11 bases lay in between. The CDR3 spells CASSPGVAETQYF. CDR3 sequence (DNA): TGTGCCAGCAGCCCAGGGGTTGCAGAGACCCAGTACTTC.

This clone was seen a single time. The chain links TRBV11-1 to TRBJ2-7, with D perhaps matching TRBD2 (5 bases). Trimming shortened V by 6 bases and J by 4 bases, and 13 bases separated the two germline ends. CDR1 is SGHAT, CDR2 FQDESV, per germline (reference sequence). The CDR3 is 13 amino acids. This chain's CDR3 is CASSRRRLYEQYF. The CDR3, as DNA: TGTGCCAGCAGTCGGCGGAGGTTGTACGAGCAGTACTTC.

The CDR3 nucleotides are TGTGCCAGCAGTTTTTCTAGGGGCTCCTACGAGCAGTACTTC. This codes for CASSFSRGSYEQYF. The chain employs TRBV27 and TRBJ2-7, with D perhaps TRBD1 (5 bases). The CDR3 spans 14 residues. Germline V CDR1 and CDR2: MNHEY, SMNVEV (reference sequence). The V gene lost 3 bases and the J gene lost 0 bases, with 9 bases spanning the gap.

This clone was recorded only once. This chain links TRBV6-6 with TRBJ2-7; no clear D gene. CDR1 is MNHNY, CDR2 SVGAGI, per germline (reference sequence). V lost 5 bases and J lost 5, with 10 bases in between. This CDR3 spans 12 amino acids. The CDR3 DNA follows: TGTGCCAGCAGTCAGGTTACACACGAGCAGTACTTC. Protein sequence: CASSQVTHEQYF.

The genes are TRBV12-2 and TRBJ1-5. TRBV12-2 is reported as a pseudogene. CDR3 length: 19 amino acids. The CDR3 loop reads CASRSWTEGMGFSNQPQHF. Here the CDR3 DNA reads TGTGCAAGTCGCTCCTGGACGGAAGGGATGGGGTTTAGCAATCAGCCCCAGCATTTT.

The V gene is TRBV18, the J gene TRBJ1-2; D perhaps matches TRBD1 (6 bases). The germline V and J ends were trimmed by 2 bases and 2 bases, with 9 bases remaining between them. The germline V gene has CDR1 KGHSH and CDR2 LQKENI. The CDR3 totals 14 residues. This CDR3 is CASSPWTDNYGYTF. The CDR3 nucleotides read TGTGCCAGCTCACCATGGACAGACAACTATGGCTACACCTTC.

The rearrangement joins TRBV15 to TRBJ2-7, with D possibly matching TRBD1 (5 bases). This CDR3 has 14 residues. V gave up 0 bases and J gave up 2 bases, with 8 bases separating them. Germline CDR1 reads LNHNV; CDR2 reads YYDKDF (reference sequence). The CDR3 region is CATSRDQGPYEQYF. In DNA, the CDR3 is TGTGCCACCAGCAGAGATCAGGGCCCCTACGAGCAGTACTTC.

This clone was picked up one time. The chain links TRBV27 to TRBJ1-1; D unresolved. Trimming removed 3 bases at V and 5 bases at J, with 13 bases between. Germline CDR1 MNHEY, CDR2 SMNVEV (reference sequence). This CDR3 comprises 14 residues. The CDR3 DNA reads as TGTGCCAGCAGTTTGAGGGTGACGATGACTGAAGCTTTCTTT. Amino acids: CASSLRVTMTEAFF.

This CDR3 reads CASSLSPFFYEQYF. The CDR3 nucleotides read TGTGCCAGCAGCCTGTCCCCATTTTTCTACGAGCAGTACTTC. The chain employs TRBV28 and TRBJ2-7, with no clear D. Germline-derived CDR1 and CDR2 are MDHEN and SYDVKM. The CDR3 has 14 residues. The V end was cut by 6 bases, the J end by 3 bases, with 15 bases between. Complete variable domain (other parts from reference TRBV28 and TRBJ2-7): DVKVTQSSRYLVKRTGEKVFLECVQDMDHENMFWYRQDPGLGLRLIYFSYDVKMKEKGDIPEGYSVSREKKERFSLILESASTNQTSMYLCASSLSPFFYEQYFGPGTRLTVT.

V is TRBV27 and J is TRBJ2-5; a possible D gene is TRBD2 (5 bases). The CDR3 spans 15 residues. V lost 6 bases, J lost 1 base, and 15 bases lay in between. The V gene's germline CDR1 is MNHEY and CDR2 SMNVEV (reference sequence). CDR3 coding DNA: TGTGCCAGCAGCGCTACACTAGGGAGCCAAGAGACCCAGTACTTC. Residues: CASSATLGSQETQYF.

The V and J genes are TRBV30 and TRBJ2-7, with D tentatively TRBD1 (5 bases). Per the germline V gene, CDR1 is GTSNPN and CDR2 is SVGIG (reference sequence). The length of the CDR3 is 12 residues. Trimming stripped 3 bases from V and 2 bases from J, with 8 bases between. The CDR3 sequence: CAWRDRTYEQYF. The DNA of the CDR3 is TGTGCCTGGAGAGACAGAACCTACGAGCAGTACTTC.

The V gene is TRBV6-5, the J gene TRBJ2-7; 10 nucleotides match TRBD1. The germline V gene has CDR1 MNHEY and CDR2 SVGAGI. The CDR3 is made up of 15 amino acids. The V and J ends lost 2 bases and 3 bases, in that order; junction bases with no gene match: 4. The CDR3 region is CASSYLGTGVYEQYF. CDR3 nucleotides: TGTGCCAGCAGTTACCTAGGGACAGGGGTCTACGAGCAGTACTTC.

The chain uses TRBV25-1 and TRBJ1-2; possible D gene TRBD1, 6 bases. Trimming took off 7 bases at V and 3 bases at J, with 12 bases between the two ends. The CDR3 is 13 amino acids. CDR1 MGHDK and CDR2 SYGVNS come from the germline V gene. CDR3 in amino acids: CASTIGGDYGYTF. CDR3 in DNA: TGTGCCAGCACGATAGGGGGGGACTATGGCTACACCTTC.

This clone was recorded once. The J gene is TRBJ2-1, the V gene TRBV2, with D possibly matching TRBD2 (6 bases). V lost 7 bases, J lost 6 bases, and 16 bases lay in between. The CDR3 covers 14 residues. Germline CDR1 reads SNHLY; CDR2 reads FYNNEI. Here the CDR3 reads CASKMVAALNEQFF. In DNA form, the CDR3 reads TGTGCCAGCAAGATGGTAGCGGCTCTCAATGAGCAGTTCTTC.

The rearrangement uses TRBV29-1 and TRBJ2-2; D may correspond to TRBD1 or TRBD2 (6 bases each). The ends were cut back, 2 bases at V and 0 bases at J, with 13 bases in the middle. The CDR3 sequence is 16 residues long. The germline V gene encodes CDR1 SQVTM and CDR2 ANQGSEA. CDR3 sequence (DNA): TGCAGCGTTGAAATGAGGGGGGCGGCGAACACCGGGGAGCTGTTTTTT. It is translated as CSVEMRGAANTGELFF.

A single count supports this clone. The V call is TRBV5-1, the J call TRBJ2-7; either TRBD1 or TRBD2 may fit D (5 bases each). V was pared by 0 bases and J by 7 bases, with 17 bases between. Germline V gives CDR1 SGHRS, CDR2 YFSETQ. This CDR3 has 15 residues. The DNA for the CDR3 is TGCGCCAGCAGCTTGGAACCCGGGACCTCTCGGGAGCAGTACTTC. Protein sequence: CASSLEPGTSREQYF.

This sequence joins TRBV7-8 and TRBJ2-5, with D uncertain. The CDR3 is made up of 16 amino acids. Germline V gene lookup returns CDR1 SGHVS and CDR2 FQNEAQ. Trimming pared 5 bases from V and 0 bases from J, leaving 16 bases between. The CDR3 loop reads CASSHRTEKYQETQYF. The CDR3 bases are TGTGCCAGCAGCCACCGGACCGAAAAATACCAAGAGACCCAGTACTTC.